This TCR beta chain was recovered during a study of blood T cell repertoires in COVID-19. Assay: immunoSEQ multiplex PCR; the TCRdb copy retains only in-frame clones and omits some. The sample holds 25,000 to 30,000 clones, 89% seen once. This clone came up once. The sequence came from a human donor in a cohort sampled during active COVID-19. Sequenced sample: peripheral blood.

CDR3 in amino acids: CASSDPGQGAVIEQYF. The CDR3 DNA reads as TGTGCCAGCAGTGACCCTGGACAGGGGGCTGTCATCGAGCAGTACTTC. The chain joins TRBV6-2 or TRBV6-3 to TRBJ2-7, with 11 bases lining up with TRBD1. The V segment lost 5 bases and the J segment 6 bases; nucleotides outside the gene matches: 12. CDR3 length equals 16 residues. The germline CDR1 and CDR2 sequences are MNHEY and SVGEGT.